A single sample is the source of the 10 T cell receptor beta chains below, sequenced in a study of T cell repertoires in cytomegalovirus infection. TCRdb passed the reads through MiXCR, listing each CDR3 protein once. Of 100,000 or so distinct CDR3 sequences in the sample, roughly a quarter were seen once. Sequencing was done on a sample of CD8+ T cells from PBMCs. These receptors all come from a human donor in good health (CMV status not recorded). Some clones in this sample may be carry-over from other donors' samples.

This clonotype was seen more than once but under ten times. The chain employs TRBV7-6 and TRBJ2-3; D might be TRBD1 (5 bases). Germline lookup yields CDR1 SGHVS and CDR2 FNYEAQ. This CDR3 has 14 amino acids. Trimming left V 2 bases short and J 5 bases short, with 11 bases between. CDR3 sequence (DNA): TGTGCCAGCAGCTTATTAGGGGAAGAAGATACGCAGTATTTT. It specifies CASSLLGEEDTQYF.

This clonotype showed up just a few times. The chain is built from TRBV12-3 or TRBV12-4 and TRBJ1-4, with 12 bases fitting TRBD1. Trimming cost V 5 bases and J 8 bases; bases outside gene matches: 9. The CDR3 covers 16 residues. CDR3 coding DNA: TGTGCCAGCAGTCAAGCCACCGGGACAGGGGGCGAAAAACTGTTTTTT. This encodes CASSQATGTGGEKLFF.

The rearrangement links TRBV2 to TRBJ2-2, with D possibly TRBD2 on 7 matching bases. This CDR3 is built from 14 residues. With 8 bases removed from V and 10 bases from J, the gap between germline ends came to 20 bases. In germline, CDR1 is SNHLY, CDR2 FYNNEI. The CDR3 DNA sequence: TGTGCCAGCGTCGCCGGGGGGCTAGTGGAGGAGCTGTTTTTT. Protein product: CASVAGGLVEELFF.

This clonotype showed up just once. This sequence joins TRBV9 and TRBJ1-6, with TRBD1 matching over 10 bases. The CDR3 is made up of 15 amino acids. Germline V lookup: CDR1 SGDLS, CDR2 YYNGEE. The V segment lost 3 bases and the J segment 8 bases; nucleotides outside the gene matches: 5. CDR3 DNA sequence: TGTGCCAGCAGCGCGACAGGGGGCAATGATTCACCCCTCCACTTT. This gives the protein CASSATGGNDSPLHF.

The chain has TRBV12-3 or TRBV12-4 and TRBJ2-1; weak D call: TRBD1 (6 bases). Deletions cut 6 bases from V and 6 bases from J, with 6 bases between. The CDR3 runs 11 residues. The chain's CDR3 is CASRGANEQFF. In DNA form, the CDR3 reads TGTGCCAGCAGGGGGGCCAATGAGCAGTTCTTC.

This clonotype was recorded a few times. V and J are TRBV10-3 and TRBJ2-7; D uncertain. V was pared by 3 bases and J by 0 bases, with 9 bases between. The CDR3 has 14 residues. Germline assignment: CDR1 ENHRY and CDR2 SYGVKD. In DNA form, the CDR3 reads TGTGCCATCAGTGAACGGGCTAGCTCCTACGAGCAGTACTTC. Protein: CAISERASSYEQYF.

This rearrangement joins TRBV6-6 to TRBJ2-7, with D possibly being TRBD2 (5 bases). Trimming took 6 bases from V and 1 from J, leaving 7 bases between them. Germline values: CDR1 MNHNY, CDR2 SVGAGI (reference sequence). The CDR3 is 12 residues long. The CDR3 DNA is TGTGCCAGCAGCGAGGGTTCCTACGAGCAGTACTTC. The encoded protein is CASSEGSYEQYF.

This rearrangement joins TRBV28 to TRBJ2-7; 9 bases are a match to TRBD2. The CDR3 sequence is 16 residues long. Germline V gene data show CDR1 as MDHEN and CDR2 as SYDVKM. The J segment lost 4 bases and the V segment lost 5 bases, leaving 12 bases of the junction unmatched. The CDR3 coding sequence is TGTGCCAGCAGTCCACCTCTAGCGGGAACGCTGTACGAGCAGTACTTC. As protein: CASSPPLAGTLYEQYF.

This clonotype was observed a few times. The chain couples TRBV27 to TRBJ2-7, with D tentatively TRBD1 or TRBD2 (5 bases each). The CDR3 totals 13 residues. Trimming took 4 bases from V and 3 from J, leaving 10 bases between them. CDR1 and CDR2 (germline): MNHEY, SMNVEV (reference sequence). The CDR3 sequence: CASSSRDGYEQYF. CDR3 nucleotide sequence: TGTGCCAGCAGTTCCCGGGACGGCTACGAGCAGTACTTC.

This clonotype was seen ten or more times. This chain links TRBV7-9 with TRBJ1-1; D call uncertain. In germline, CDR1 is SEHNR, CDR2 FQNEAQ (reference sequence). The V end lost 7 bases, the J end lost 1 base, and 16 bases lay between the germline ends. This CDR3 has 15 amino acids. CDR3 bases: TGTGCCAGCAAAATCTCGGCCGACGCGAACACTGAAGCTTTCTTT. Its protein product is CASKISADANTEAFF.